The 24 T cell receptor beta chains presented below share a single source sample, sequenced in a study of T cell responses to AZD1222 COVID-19 vaccine. Measured with immunoSEQ multiplex PCR; TCRdb has only the in-frame clones, and not every one. The repertoire holds more than 95,000 clones, with roughly 88% as singletons. The input for sequencing was peripheral blood, taken on day 0 of AZD1222 vaccination. The source of these receptors is an adult in good health.

The chain couples TRBV28 to TRBJ1-2; D is undetermined. CDR1 is MDHEN and CDR2 is SYDVKM in the germline V gene. The V end lost 7 bases, the J end lost 2 bases, and 8 bases lay between the germline ends. The CDR3 is 12 amino acids. The DNA for the CDR3 is TGTGCCAGCACTGGATTGAACTATGGCTACACCTTC. As protein: CASTGLNYGYTF.

This clone was picked up one time. The chain employs TRBV25-1 and TRBJ2-5, with D unclear. V lost 7 bases, J lost 5 bases, and 11 bases lay in between. The CDR3 is 12 amino acids. Germline V gene lookup returns CDR1 MGHDK and CDR2 SYGVNS. The CDR3 sequence is CASTLMGETQYF. CDR3 nucleotide sequence: TGTGCCAGCACCTTGATGGGCGAGACCCAGTACTTC.

The rearrangement joins TRBV28 to TRBJ1-1; maybe TRBD1 (5 bases). The CDR3 consists of 14 residues. Germline-derived CDR1 and CDR2 are MDHEN and SYDVKM. V lost 6 bases to trimming and J lost 2 bases, with 13 bases between them. CDR3 protein: CASRRRGVNTEAFF. The CDR3 DNA is TGTGCCAGCAGACGAAGAGGGGTTAACACTGAAGCTTTCTTT.

The genes are TRBV24-1 and TRBJ2-2; tentative D call: TRBD1 (5 bases). The CDR3 is 15 residues long. The V gene lost 1 base and the J gene lost 3 bases, with 8 bases spanning the gap. Per germline, CDR1 KGHDR and CDR2 SFDVKD. CDR3 residues: CATSDLGAHTGELFF. In nucleotides, the CDR3 is TGTGCCACCAGTGATTTAGGGGCACACACCGGGGAGCTGTTTTTT.

This rearrangement joins TRBV5-1 to TRBJ1-1; weak D call: TRBD1 (5 bases). V dropped 4 bases and J dropped 4 bases, with 17 bases sitting between them. Germline V gene sequence: CDR1 SGHRS, CDR2 YFSETQ. This CDR3 comprises 15 residues. CDR3 coding DNA: TGCGCCAGCAGCCCCACCCGACAGATGGCCACTGAAGCTTTCTTT. Translated: CASSPTRQMATEAFF.

The CDR3 is CASSLQDFGNTIYF. In DNA, the CDR3 is TGTGCCAGCAGCCTACAGGACTTTGGAAACACCATATATTTT. The chain has TRBV3-1 (or the pseudogene TRBV3-2) and TRBJ1-3; a possible D gene is TRBD1 (5 bases). Germline CDR1 and CDR2: LGHDT and YNNKEL (reference sequence). V was cut by 4 bases and J by 3 bases, with 10 bases left in between. This CDR3 comprises 14 residues.

V and J are TRBV14 and TRBJ2-3; 11 positions agree with TRBD2. Losses at the gene ends were 4 bases for V and 1 base for J; bases not matched to a gene: 10. CDR1 is SGHDN and CDR2 is FVKESK in the germline V gene. This CDR3 contains 18 residues. As DNA, the CDR3 is TGTGCCAGCAGCCCCGGGACTAGCGGCCTAACTCGCACAGATACGCAGTATTTT. Protein product: CASSPGTSGLTRTDTQYF.

This clone was observed a few times. CDR3 nucleotide sequence: TGTGCCAGCTCACGAATAGGACAGGGGGATTCACCCCTCCACTTT. Amino acid sequence: CASSRIGQGDSPLHF. The chain employs TRBV18 and TRBJ1-6, with 10 positions matching TRBD1. CDR1 and CDR2 from the germline V gene are KGHSH and LQKENI. This CDR3 has 15 amino acids. The junction had 5 bases not matched to a gene; V was cut back by 4 bases and J by 8 bases.

The rearrangement links TRBV19 to TRBJ1-1, with a possible D match to TRBD1 (5 bases). There are 18 residues in the CDR3. Trimming took 0 bases from V and 0 from J, leaving 17 bases between them. CDR1 and CDR2 (germline): LNHDA, SQIVND (reference sequence). The CDR3 DNA sequence: TGTGCCAGTAGTATAGATCCTTCGTTATGGGGGTTGAACACTGAAGCTTTCTTT. Its protein is CASSIDPSLWGLNTEAFF.

This clone occurred a few times. CDR3 in amino acids: CASSPFAGKNTEAFF. The CDR3 nucleotides read TGTGCCAGCTCACCTTTCGCCGGCAAGAACACTGAAGCTTTCTTT. The chain employs TRBV18 and TRBJ1-1, with D unclear. In germline, CDR1 is KGHSH, CDR2 LQKENI. Trimming cost V 3 bases and J 1 base, with 12 bases left between them. The CDR3 loop spans 15 amino acids.

The rearrangement joins TRBV6-1 to TRBJ1-2; D gene unclear. The CDR3 contains 13 residues. V was cut by 1 base and J by 0 bases, with 3 bases left in between. CDR1 MNHNS and CDR2 SASEGT come from the germline V gene. This CDR3 is CASSEGANYGYTF. The CDR3 DNA is TGTGCCAGCAGTGAAGGTGCTAACTATGGCTACACCTTC.

The chain uses TRBV25-1 and TRBJ2-2, with 9 bases matching TRBD1. The CDR3 has 17 residues. From germline, CDR1 is MGHDK and CDR2 SYGVNS. V lost 3 bases and J lost 3; bases outside the gene matches: 8. The CDR3: CASSEPRTGAHTGELFF. The DNA for the CDR3 is TGTGCCAGCAGTGAGCCTAGGACAGGGGCGCACACCGGGGAGCTGTTTTTT.

This chain joins TRBV30 and TRBJ2-1; 9 nucleotides agree with TRBD1. CDR3 length equals 14 residues. Germline V lookup: CDR1 GTSNPN, CDR2 SVGIG (reference sequence). J was trimmed by 7 bases and V by 1 base; bases with no gene match: 5. The CDR3 reads CAWSANRGRNEQFF. As DNA, the CDR3 is TGTGCCTGGAGTGCGAACAGGGGGCGGAATGAGCAGTTCTTC.

This chain links TRBV7-9 with TRBJ2-1; D remains unclear. Between the trimmed V and J ends, which lost 1 base and 10 bases, there was a span of 11 bases. Germline-derived CDR1 and CDR2 are SEHNR and FQNEAQ (reference sequence). This CDR3 has 13 residues. The CDR3 here is CASSLGQPKEQFF. The CDR3 DNA follows: TGTGCCAGCAGCTTAGGCCAACCTAAGGAGCAGTTCTTC.

V is TRBV5-4 and J is TRBJ2-5; 7 bases line up with TRBD1. The trim removed 5 bases at V and 7 bases at J, leaving 8 bases unmatched. There are 13 residues in the CDR3. Germline V lookup: CDR1 SGHNT, CDR2 YYREEE (reference sequence). In DNA form, the CDR3 reads TGTGCCAGCAGTTGGGACAGCTCCGGGACCCAGTACTTC. Its protein is CASSWDSSGTQYF.

This clone is a singleton in its sample. CDR3 amino acids: CASSEISGEKLFF. CDR3 in DNA: TGTGCCAGCAGTGAGATCAGTGGGGAAAAACTGTTTTTT. The rearrangement joins TRBV2 to TRBJ1-4; D is ambiguous. The CDR3 sequence is 13 residues long. V was shortened by 3 bases and J by 8 bases, with 10 bases between the two germline ends. CDR1 is SNHLY and CDR2 is FYNNEI in the germline V gene.

The chain carries TRBV19 and TRBJ2-7, with 9 bases matching TRBD2. From germline, CDR1 is LNHDA and CDR2 SQIVND (reference sequence). CDR3 length: 15 amino acids. Trimming at V came to 3 bases and at J to 7 bases, leaving 10 bases not matched to a gene. The CDR3 DNA reads TGTGCCAGTAGTATTGGCGCGGGAGGGCCACGAGAGCAGTACTTC. This gives the protein CASSIGAGGPREQYF.

The rearrangement joins TRBV5-1 to TRBJ2-7, with D possibly matching TRBD2 (5 bases). Germline lookup yields CDR1 SGHRS and CDR2 YFSETQ. V gave up 0 bases and J gave up 0 bases, with 7 bases separating them. This CDR3 is built from 14 residues. CDR3 in amino acids: CASSLAGISYEQYF. The CDR3 coding sequence is TGCGCCAGCAGCTTGGCCGGGATCTCCTACGAGCAGTACTTC.

V and J are TRBV5-1 and TRBJ1-2; unclear D gene. Germline lookup yields CDR1 SGHRS and CDR2 YFSETQ. V was pared by 0 bases and J by 4 bases, with 13 bases between. The CDR3 extends over 15 amino acids. DNA of the CDR3: TGCGCCAGCAGCTTGGCCCCCACTGACGGCTATGGCTACACCTTC. It translates to CASSLAPTDGYGYTF.

The chain uses TRBV19 and TRBJ1-5; no clear D. V lost 5 bases, J lost 1 base, and 12 bases lay in between. The germline V gene encodes CDR1 LNHDA and CDR2 SQIVND (reference sequence). The CDR3 is made up of 15 amino acids. As DNA, the CDR3 is TGTGCCAGTAGTTTTCCATTGGGGAGCAATCAGCCCCAGCATTTT. This codes for CASSFPLGSNQPQHF.

This CDR3 reads CASSPVAGRNTGELFF. The CDR3 region has the DNA TGCGCCAGCAGCCCGGTAGCGGGACGAAACACCGGGGAGCTGTTTTTT. V usage is TRBV4-3 and J usage is TRBJ2-2; 8 bases align to TRBD2. This CDR3 is built from 16 residues. V dropped 4 bases and J dropped 2; count of bases not matched to a gene: 6. Germline assignment: CDR1 LGHNA and CDR2 YSLEER.

The chain links TRBV11-2 to TRBJ1-3, with D perhaps matching TRBD1 (6 bases). From germline, CDR1 is SGHAT and CDR2 FQNNGV. CDR3 length: 16 amino acids. V dropped 2 bases and J dropped 4 bases, with 15 bases sitting between them. CDR3 region: CASSLTRGRSGNTIYF. The CDR3 DNA follows: TGTGCCAGCAGCTTAACCAGGGGAAGGTCGGGAAACACCATATATTTT.

This clone came up a few times. The chain links TRBV19 to TRBJ1-3; D is uncertain. The CDR3 is 14 amino acids. With 5 bases removed from V and 2 bases from J, the gap between germline ends came to 10 bases. Germline V gene sequence: CDR1 LNHDA, CDR2 SQIVND (reference sequence). CDR3 DNA: TGTGCCAGTAGTGAGGGAGTCGCTGGAAACACCATATATTTT. Encoded protein: CASSEGVAGNTIYF.

The chain has TRBV5-6 and TRBJ1-6; D remains ambiguous. The germline V and J ends were trimmed by 2 bases and 7 bases, with 13 bases remaining between them. From germline, CDR1 is SGHDT and CDR2 YYEEEE. CDR3 length: 15 amino acids. CDR3 residues: CASSLLGIDNSPLHF. CDR3 DNA sequence: TGTGCCAGCAGCTTACTTGGCATCGACAATTCACCCCTCCACTTT.